This T cell receptor beta chain was observed in a study of CD8 T cells in Susac syndrome. Random hexamers were used to reverse transcribe roughly 0.45 to 1 ug of RNA. The authors amplified TCR beta CDR3 across 54 Vbeta and 13 Jbeta using immunoSEQ multiplex PCR. TCRdb reprocessed the immunoSEQ multiplex PCR reads with MiXCR, giving one entry per CDR3 protein. The repertoire holds 250,000 to 350,000 distinct CDR3 sequences, with 80% to 90% as singletons. The multiple sclerosis controls, all treatment-naive patients, had relapsing-remitting disease that was stable or active. FACS enriched CD8+ TEMRA cells, while bulk CD8+ and CD4+ were negatively isolated. In germline, CDR1 is LGHNA, CDR2 YNFKEQ. With 5 bases removed from V and 4 bases from J, the gap between germline ends came to 20 bases. This CDR3 region has 17 residues.

The chain is built from TRBV4-2 and TRBJ2-2; TRBD2 is a possible D gene (6 bases). The material sequenced was CD8+ T cells from PBMCs. This clonotype was obtained from a human donor with multiple sclerosis. This chain's CDR3 is CASSYFEGEEGTGELFF. DNA of the CDR3: TGTGCCAGCAGCTACTTTGAGGGAGAGGAGGGCACCGGGGAGCTGTTTTTT.